This TCR beta chain was sequenced during a study of T cell responses to AZD1222 COVID-19 vaccine. Study-wide findings and caveats: Spike regions recognized by vaccine-associated CD4 TCRs spanned the protein, led by 160-218 and 743-854. Recipients of AZD1222 seropositive at baseline numbered only five or six. Breadth and depth of Spike-specific TCRs rose after two AZD1222 doses. The donors showed a predominance of white British ancestry and of females, with possible underestimation of clonal diversity.

This table comes from immunoSEQ multiplex PCR, and its TCRdb copy is limited to in-frame clones, with some not included. There are fewer than 300,000 clones in the sample; approximately 95% occur only once, and roughly 0.5% lies in the top ten. On this clone: Its specificity is not known.

Trimming cost V 5 bases and J 12 bases, with 18 bases left between them. This CDR3 contains 13 residues. CDR1 is SGHAT and CDR2 is FQNNGV in the germline V gene. Source: peripheral blood, taken on day 0 of AZD1222 vaccination. This sequence originates from an adult in good health. This sequence joins TRBV11-2 and TRBJ2-3, with D maybe TRBD1 (6 bases). This chain's CDR3 is CASSAHRDIAQYF. For the CDR3, the DNA is TGTGCCAGCAGCGCCCACCGGGACATCGCCCAGTATTTT.